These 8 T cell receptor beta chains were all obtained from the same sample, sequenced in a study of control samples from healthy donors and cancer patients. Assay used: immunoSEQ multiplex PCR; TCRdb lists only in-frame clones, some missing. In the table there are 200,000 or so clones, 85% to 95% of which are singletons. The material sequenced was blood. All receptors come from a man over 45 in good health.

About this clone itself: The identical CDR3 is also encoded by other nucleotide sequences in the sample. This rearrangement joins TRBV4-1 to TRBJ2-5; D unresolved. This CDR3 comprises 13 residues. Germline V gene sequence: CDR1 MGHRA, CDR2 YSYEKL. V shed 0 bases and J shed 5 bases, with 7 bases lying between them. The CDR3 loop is CASSQDPRETQYF. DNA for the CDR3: TGCGCCAGCAGCCAAGACCCTCGGGAGACCCAGTACTTC.

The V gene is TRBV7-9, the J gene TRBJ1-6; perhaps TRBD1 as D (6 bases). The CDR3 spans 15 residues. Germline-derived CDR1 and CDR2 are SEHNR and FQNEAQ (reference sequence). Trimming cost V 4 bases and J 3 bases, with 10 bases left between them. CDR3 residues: CASSSSTGYNSPLHF. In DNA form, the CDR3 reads TGTGCCAGCAGCTCCTCGACAGGCTATAATTCACCCCTCCACTTT.

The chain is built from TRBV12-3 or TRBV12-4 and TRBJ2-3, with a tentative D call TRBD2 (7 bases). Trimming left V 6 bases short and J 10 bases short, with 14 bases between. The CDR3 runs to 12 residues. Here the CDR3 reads CASSLGGAPQYF. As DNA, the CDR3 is TGTGCCAGCAGCCTTGGGGGGGCTCCGCAGTATTTT.

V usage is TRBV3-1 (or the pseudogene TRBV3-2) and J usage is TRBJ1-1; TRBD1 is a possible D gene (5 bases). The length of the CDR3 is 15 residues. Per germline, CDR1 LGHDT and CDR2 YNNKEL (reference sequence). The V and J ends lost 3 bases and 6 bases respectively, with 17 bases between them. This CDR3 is CASSQGTYVAAEAFF. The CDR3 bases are TGTGCCAGCAGCCAGGGGACTTATGTGGCCGCTGAAGCTTTCTTT.

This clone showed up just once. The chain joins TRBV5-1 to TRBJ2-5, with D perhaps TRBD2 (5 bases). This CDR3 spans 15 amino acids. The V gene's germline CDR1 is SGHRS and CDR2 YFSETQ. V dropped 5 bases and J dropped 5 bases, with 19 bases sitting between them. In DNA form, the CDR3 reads TGCGCCAGCAGTCTTGGAGGTGGGAGCGAGGAGACCCAGTACTTC. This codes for CASSLGGGSEETQYF.

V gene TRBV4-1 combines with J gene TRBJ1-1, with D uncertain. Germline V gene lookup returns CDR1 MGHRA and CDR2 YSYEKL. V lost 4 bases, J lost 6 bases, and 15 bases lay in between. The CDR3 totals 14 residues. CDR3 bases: TGCGCCAGCAGCCGGCCGGTACGGAGGCCTGAAGCTTTCTTT. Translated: CASSRPVRRPEAFF.

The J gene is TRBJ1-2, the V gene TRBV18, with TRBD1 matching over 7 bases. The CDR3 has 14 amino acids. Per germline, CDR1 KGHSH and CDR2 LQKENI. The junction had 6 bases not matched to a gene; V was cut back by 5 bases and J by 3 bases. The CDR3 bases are TGTGCCAGCTCAACGACCGGACAGGACTATGGCTACACCTTC. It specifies CASSTTGQDYGYTF. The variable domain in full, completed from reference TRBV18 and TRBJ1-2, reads NAGVMQNPRHLVRRRGQEARLRCSPMKGHSHVYWYRQLPEEGLKFMVYLQKENIIDESGMPKERFSAEFPKEGPSILRIQQVVRGDSAAYFCASSTTGQDYGYTFGSGTRLTVV.

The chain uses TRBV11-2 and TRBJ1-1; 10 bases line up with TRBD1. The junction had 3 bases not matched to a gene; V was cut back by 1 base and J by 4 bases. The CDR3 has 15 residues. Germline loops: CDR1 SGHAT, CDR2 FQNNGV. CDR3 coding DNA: TGTGCCAGCAGCTTAGCCGGGACAGGGGCCACTGAAGCTTTCTTT. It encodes CASSLAGTGATEAFF.